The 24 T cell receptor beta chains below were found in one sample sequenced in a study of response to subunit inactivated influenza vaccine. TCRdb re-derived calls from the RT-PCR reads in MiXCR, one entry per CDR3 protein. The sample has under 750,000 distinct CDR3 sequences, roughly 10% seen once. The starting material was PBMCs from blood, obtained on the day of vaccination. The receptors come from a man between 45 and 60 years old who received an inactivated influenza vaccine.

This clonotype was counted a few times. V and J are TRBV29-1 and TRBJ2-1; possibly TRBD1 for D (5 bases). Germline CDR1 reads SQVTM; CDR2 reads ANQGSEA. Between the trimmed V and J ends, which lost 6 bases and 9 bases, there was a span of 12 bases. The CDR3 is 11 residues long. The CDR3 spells CSVVDISEQFF. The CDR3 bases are TGCAGCGTGGTGGACATCTCTGAGCAGTTCTTC.

CDR3 sequence (DNA): TGTGCCATCAGTGAGGGGCTAGAGGGTAATGAGCAGTTCTTC. It encodes CAISEGLEGNEQFF. The chain has TRBV10-3 and TRBJ2-1, with D possibly matching TRBD2 (5 bases). This CDR3 contains 14 residues. The germline V gene has CDR1 ENHRY and CDR2 SYGVKD. V lost 2 bases, J lost 7 bases, and 12 bases lay in between.

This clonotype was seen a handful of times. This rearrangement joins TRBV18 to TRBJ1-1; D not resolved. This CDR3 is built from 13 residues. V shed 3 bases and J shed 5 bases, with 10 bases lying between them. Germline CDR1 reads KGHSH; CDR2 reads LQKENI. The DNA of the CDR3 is TGTGCCAGCTCACCCTTCGGAGGAACTGAAGCTTTCTTT. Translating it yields CASSPFGGTEAFF.

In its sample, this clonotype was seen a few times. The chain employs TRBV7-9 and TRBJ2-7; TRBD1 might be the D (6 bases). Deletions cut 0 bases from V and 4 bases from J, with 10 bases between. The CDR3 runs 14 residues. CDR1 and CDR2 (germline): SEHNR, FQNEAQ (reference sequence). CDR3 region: CASSLADRNYEQYF. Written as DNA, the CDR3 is TGTGCCAGCAGCTTAGCGGACAGAAATTACGAGCAGTACTTC.

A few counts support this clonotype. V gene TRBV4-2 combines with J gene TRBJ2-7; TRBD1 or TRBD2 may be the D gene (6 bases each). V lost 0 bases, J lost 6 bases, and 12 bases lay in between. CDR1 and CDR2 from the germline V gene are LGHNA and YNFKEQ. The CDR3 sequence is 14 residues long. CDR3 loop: CASSQESGAREQYF. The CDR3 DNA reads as TGTGCCAGCAGCCAAGAGTCGGGGGCGCGCGAGCAGTACTTC.

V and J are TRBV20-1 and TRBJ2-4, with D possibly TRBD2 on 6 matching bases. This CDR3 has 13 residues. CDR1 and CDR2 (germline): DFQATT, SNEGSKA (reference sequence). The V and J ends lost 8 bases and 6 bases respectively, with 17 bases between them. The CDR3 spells CSYTTSGRNIQYF. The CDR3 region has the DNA TGCAGTTACACCACCTCCGGGAGAAACATTCAGTACTTC.

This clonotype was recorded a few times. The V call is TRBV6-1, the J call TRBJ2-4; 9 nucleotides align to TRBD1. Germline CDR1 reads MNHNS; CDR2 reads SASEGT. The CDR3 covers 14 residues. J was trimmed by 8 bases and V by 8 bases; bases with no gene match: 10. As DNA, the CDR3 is TGTGCCAGCCAGAGGGACAGGGATAGGGACATTCAGTACTTC. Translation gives CASQRDRDRDIQYF.

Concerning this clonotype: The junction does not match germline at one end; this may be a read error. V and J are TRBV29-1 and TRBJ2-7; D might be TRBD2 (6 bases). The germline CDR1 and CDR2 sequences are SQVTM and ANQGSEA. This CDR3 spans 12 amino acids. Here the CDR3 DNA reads TGCCGCGTTGAAGCGGGCTCCTACGAGCAGTACTTC. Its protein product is CRVEAGSYEQYF.

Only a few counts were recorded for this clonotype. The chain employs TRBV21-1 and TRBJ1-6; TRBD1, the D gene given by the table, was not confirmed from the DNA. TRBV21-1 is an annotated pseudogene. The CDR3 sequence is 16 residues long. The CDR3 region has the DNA TGTGCCAGCAGCACTAAACAGGGACTCCCTGATTCACCCCTCCACTTT. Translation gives CASSTKQGLPDSPLHF.

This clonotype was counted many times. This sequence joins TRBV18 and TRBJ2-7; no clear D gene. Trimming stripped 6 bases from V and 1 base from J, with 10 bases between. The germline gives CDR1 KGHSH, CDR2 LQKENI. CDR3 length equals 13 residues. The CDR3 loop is CASSPDQSYEQYF. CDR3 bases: TGTGCCAGCTCTCCCGACCAGTCCTACGAGCAGTACTTC.

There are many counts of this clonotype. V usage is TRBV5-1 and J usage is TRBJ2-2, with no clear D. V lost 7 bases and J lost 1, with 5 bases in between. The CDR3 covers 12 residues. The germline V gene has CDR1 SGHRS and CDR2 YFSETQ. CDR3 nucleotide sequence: TGCGCCAGCGTAGAGAACACCGGGGAGCTGTTTTTT. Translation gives CASVENTGELFF. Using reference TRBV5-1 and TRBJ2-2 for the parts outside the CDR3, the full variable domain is KAGVTQTPRYLIKTRGQQVTLSCSPISGHRSVSWYQQTPGQGLQFLFEYFSETQRNKGNFPGRFSGRQFSNSRSEMNVSTLELGDSALYLCASVENTGELFFGEGSRLTVL.

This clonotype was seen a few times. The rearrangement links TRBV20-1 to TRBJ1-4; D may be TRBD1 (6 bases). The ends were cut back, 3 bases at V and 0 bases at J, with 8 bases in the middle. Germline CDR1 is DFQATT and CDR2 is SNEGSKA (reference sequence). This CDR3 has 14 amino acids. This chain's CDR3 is CSAREGATNEKLFF. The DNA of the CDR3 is TGCAGTGCTAGGGAGGGGGCAACTAATGAAAAACTGTTTTTT.

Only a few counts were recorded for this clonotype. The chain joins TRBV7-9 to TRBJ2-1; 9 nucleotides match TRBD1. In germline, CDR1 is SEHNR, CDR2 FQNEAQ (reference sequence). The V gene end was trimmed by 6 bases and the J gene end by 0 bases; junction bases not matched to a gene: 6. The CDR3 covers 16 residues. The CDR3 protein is CASRPGTGSSYNEQFF. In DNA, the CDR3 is TGTGCCAGCAGACCCGGGACAGGGAGCTCCTACAATGAGCAGTTCTTC.

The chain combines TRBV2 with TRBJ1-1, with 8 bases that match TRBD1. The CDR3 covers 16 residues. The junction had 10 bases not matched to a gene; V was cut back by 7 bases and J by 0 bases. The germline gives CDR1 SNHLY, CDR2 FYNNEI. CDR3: CASTISRTGMNTEAFF. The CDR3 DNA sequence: TGTGCCAGCACCATAAGCCGGACAGGGATGAACACTGAAGCTTTCTTT.

CDR3: CSARDLLSSYEQYF. The CDR3 nucleotides read TGCAGTGCTAGAGATCTCCTAAGCTCCTACGAGCAGTACTTC. This chain joins TRBV20-1 and TRBJ2-7; D gene uncertain. Germline V gene sequence: CDR1 DFQATT, CDR2 SNEGSKA (reference sequence). This CDR3 contains 14 residues. V lost 0 bases, J lost 0 bases, and 9 bases lay in between.

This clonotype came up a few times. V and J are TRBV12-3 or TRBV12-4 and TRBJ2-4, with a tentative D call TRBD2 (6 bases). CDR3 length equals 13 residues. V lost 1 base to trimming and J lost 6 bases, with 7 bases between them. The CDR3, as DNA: TGTGCCAGCAGTTTAGGGGACTTAAACATTCAGTACTTC. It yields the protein CASSLGDLNIQYF.

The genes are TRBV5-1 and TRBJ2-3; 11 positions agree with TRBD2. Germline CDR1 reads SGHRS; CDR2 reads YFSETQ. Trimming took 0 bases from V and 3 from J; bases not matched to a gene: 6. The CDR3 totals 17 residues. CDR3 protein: CASSLAVAGGPTDTQYF. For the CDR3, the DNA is TGCGCCAGCAGCTTGGCCGTAGCGGGAGGGCCGACAGATACGCAGTATTTT.

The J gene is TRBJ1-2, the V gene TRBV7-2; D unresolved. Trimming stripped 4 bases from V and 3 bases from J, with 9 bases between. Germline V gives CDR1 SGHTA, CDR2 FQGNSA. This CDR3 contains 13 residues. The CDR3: CASSSVIDYGYTF. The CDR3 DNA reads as TGTGCCAGCAGCTCAGTAATAGACTATGGCTACACCTTC. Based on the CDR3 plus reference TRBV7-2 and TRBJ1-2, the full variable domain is GAGVSQSPSNKVTEKGKDVELRCDPISGHTALYWYRQSLGQGLEFLIYFQGNSAPDKSGLPSDRFSAERTGGSVSTLTIQRTQQEDSAVYLCASSSVIDYGYTFGSGTRLTVV.

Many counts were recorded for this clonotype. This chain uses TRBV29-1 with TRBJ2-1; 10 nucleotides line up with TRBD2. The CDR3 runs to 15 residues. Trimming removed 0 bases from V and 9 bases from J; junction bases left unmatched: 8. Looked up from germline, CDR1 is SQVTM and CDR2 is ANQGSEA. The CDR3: CSVEDRLAGVGEQFF. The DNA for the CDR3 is TGCAGCGTTGAAGATCGGCTAGCGGGAGTAGGTGAGCAGTTCTTC.

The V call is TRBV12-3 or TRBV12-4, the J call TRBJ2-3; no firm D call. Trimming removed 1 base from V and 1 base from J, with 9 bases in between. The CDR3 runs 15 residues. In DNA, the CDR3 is TGTGCCAGCAGTTTAGGCAGGCTGGGCACAGATACGCAGTATTTT. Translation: CASSLGRLGTDTQYF.

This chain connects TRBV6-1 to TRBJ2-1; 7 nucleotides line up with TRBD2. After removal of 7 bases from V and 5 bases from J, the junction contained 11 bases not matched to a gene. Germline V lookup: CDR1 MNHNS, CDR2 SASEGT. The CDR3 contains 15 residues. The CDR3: CASTQGSSGNNEQFF. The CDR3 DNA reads TGTGCCAGCACCCAGGGATCTAGCGGAAACAATGAGCAGTTCTTC.

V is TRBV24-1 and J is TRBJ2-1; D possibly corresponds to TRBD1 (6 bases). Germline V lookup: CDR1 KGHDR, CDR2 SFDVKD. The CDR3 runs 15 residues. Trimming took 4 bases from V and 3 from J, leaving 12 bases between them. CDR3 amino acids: CATSESTGYYNEQFF. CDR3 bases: TGTGCCACCAGTGAATCCACAGGGTACTACAATGAGCAGTTCTTC.

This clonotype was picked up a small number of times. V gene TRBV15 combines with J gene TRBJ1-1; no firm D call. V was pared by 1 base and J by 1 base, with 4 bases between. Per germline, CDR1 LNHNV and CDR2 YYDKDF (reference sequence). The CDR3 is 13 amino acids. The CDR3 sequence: CATSRGRNTEAFF. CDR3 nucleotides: TGTGCCACCAGCAGAGGGAGGAACACTGAAGCTTTCTTT.

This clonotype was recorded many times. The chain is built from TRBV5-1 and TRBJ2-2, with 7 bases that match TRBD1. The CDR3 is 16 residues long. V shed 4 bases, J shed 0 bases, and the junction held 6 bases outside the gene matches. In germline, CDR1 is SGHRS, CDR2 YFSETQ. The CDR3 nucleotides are TGCGCCAGCAGCGCGACAGGGTCCTCGAACACCGGGGAGCTGTTTTTT. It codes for CASSATGSSNTGELFF.